The clone carrying this T cell receptor (beta chain) occurred a few times. The sample belongs to a study of blood T cell repertoires in COVID-19. Study-level background: Specimens from acute and convalescent COVID-19 originated in the United States, Italy and Spain. The analysed material was cDNA or gDNA that came from T cells, B-cell-depleted T cells, or PBMCs.

Germline values: CDR1 SGDLS, CDR2 YYNGEE. The V and J ends lost 4 bases and 2 bases, in that order; junction bases with no gene match: 11. There are 16 residues in the CDR3. In the original workflow: Nucleated cell number was recorded as an estimate derived from reference gene primer amplification. Profiled with immunoSEQ multiplex PCR; TCRdb holds only in-frame clones, not every one. V, J and clone size were drawn from that table, and D and trimming were deduced from the DNA. The sample includes about 33,000 clones, about 82% of them seen just once. Material for sequencing was peripheral blood. The V and J genes are TRBV9 and TRBJ1-2, with 7 positions matching TRBD1. The TCR originated in a man between 60 and 75 years old with active COVID-19. The CDR3 protein is CASSTSEQGPNYGYTF. DNA of the CDR3: TGTGCCAGCAGCACCTCCGAACAGGGGCCGAACTATGGCTACACCTTC. The entire variable domain, with the rest obtained from reference TRBV9 and TRBJ1-2, is as follows: DSGVTQTPKHLITATGQRVTLRCSPRSGDLSVYWYQQSLDQGLQFLIQYYNGEERAKGNILERFSAQQFPDLHSELNLSSLELGDSALYFCASSTSEQGPNYGYTFGSGTRLTVV.